Sequencing of this T cell receptor beta chain was carried out in a study of blood T cell repertoires in COVID-19. The repertoire was sequenced with immunoSEQ multiplex PCR; TCRdb's copy has only in-frame clones and lacks some. The data hold about 350,000 clones, with almost 90% observed a single time. Trimming stripped 7 bases from V and 4 bases from J, with 8 bases between. The germline V gene encodes CDR1 SNHLY and CDR2 FYNNEI. The CDR3 has 12 amino acids. The chain has TRBV2 and TRBJ1-5; D possibly corresponds to TRBD1 (5 bases). The source material was PBMCs or T cells enriched from blood (not recorded which). The sequence came from a woman aged 25 to 45 who had been exposed to COVID-19. The CDR3 reads CASTDSNQPQHF. Written as DNA, the CDR3 is TGTGCCAGCACCGACAGTAATCAGCCCCAGCATTTT.